Listed below are T cell receptor beta chains from one sample, sequenced in a study of cytomegalovirus exposure and HLA in healthy donors. Data came from immunoSEQ multiplex PCR; TCRdb stores just in-frame clones and leaves some out. The sample includes around 150,000 clones, approximately 84% of them seen just once. The sequenced material came from PBMCs. These receptor sequences come from a man under 40 in good health and CMV-seropositive. Both conserved end residues are part of each CDR3. Fields, in order: D gene, clone size, J gene, V gene, CDR3 DNA, CDR3 protein. D genes are given only for firm matches. Size values are once, few and many counts, or a class for expanded clones, and some rows have none.

TRBD2 - TRBJ2-7 TRBV5-1 TGCGCCAGCAGCTTGGTGGCTAGCGGGGGGGCCTACGAGCAGTACTTC CASSLVASGGAYEQYF
- few TRBJ1-2 TRBV6-5 TGTGCCAGCAGCCTAGGAACTAACTATGGCTACACCTTC CASSLGTNYGYTF
TRBD2 - TRBJ2-3 TRBV14 TGTGCCAGCAGCCAAGATAGGCTAGCGGGAGGGCCCAGTCCTCCAGATACGCAGTATTTT CASSQDRLAGGPSPPDTQYF
TRBD1 few TRBJ2-5 TRBV7-9 TGTGCCAGCAGCCCCCAGGGACAGCAAGAGACCCAGTACTTC CASSPQGQQETQYF
- - TRBJ1-2 TRBV18 TGTGCCAGCTCACCCTATCGGGAGGGAGATGGCTACACCTTC CASSPYREGDGYTF
- - TRBJ1-1 TRBV6-5 TGTGCCAGCAGTTCAACAGGGTTTATGGCTGAAGCTTTCTTT CASSSTGFMAEAFF
- - TRBJ1-1 TRBV4-3 TGCGCCAGCAGCCTCGGCAGTGGGGCCGACACTGAAGCTTTCTTT CASSLGSGADTEAFF
TRBD1 - TRBJ1-1 TRBV19 TGTGCCAGTGGACAGGGTCGAATTGCTGAAGCTTTCTTT CASGQGRIAEAFF
TRBD1 - TRBJ1-6 TRBV7-9 TGTGCCAGCATAGGGGACAGGGATTCACCCCTCCACTTT CASIGDRDSPLHF
TRBD2 - TRBJ2-5 TRBV5-1 TGCGCCAGCAGCTTAGCGGGAGGGCGGGAGACCCAGTACTTC CASSLAGGRETQYF
TRBD2 few TRBJ2-7 TRBV12-5 TGTGCTAGTGGTTTGGTACTAGCGGGAGTTGGGGACGAGCAGTACTTC CASGLVLAGVGDEQYF
TRBD1 - TRBJ1-2 TRBV18 TGTGCCAGCTCACCGGGACAGGGGTTTAACTATGGCTACACCTTC CASSPGQGFNYGYTF
- - TRBJ1-6 TRBV7-6 TGTGCCAGCAGCTTCGGGTCGTTGACGGGAAATTCACCCCTCCACTTT CASSFGSLTGNSPLHF
- - TRBJ2-1 TRBV14 TGTGCCAGCAGCCAAGTCTCCGGACTCAATGAGCAGTTCTTC CASSQVSGLNEQFF
TRBD1 - TRBJ2-7 TRBV9 TGTGCCAGCAGCCCCTCGGACAGGGTCGACGAGCAGTACTTC CASSPSDRVDEQYF
TRBD1 once TRBJ2-7 TRBV29-1 TGCAGCATCACTCAGGGGGCGGTTTGGTACGAGCAGTACTTC CSITQGAVWYEQYF
TRBD2 - TRBJ2-3 TRBV7-2 TGTGCCAGCACCCTACTAGCGGGGGCCCCAGATACGCAGTATTTT CASTLLAGAPDTQYF
TRBD2 once TRBJ2-7 TRBV7-9 TGTGCCAGCAGCTTAGGCGCGGGAGTATTTCCCCTCGAGCAGTACTTC CASSLGAGVFPLEQYF
- - TRBJ2-7 TRBV7-9 TGTGCCAGCAGCTTAGCTGGCAGTACCTACGAGCAGTACTTC CASSLAGSTYEQYF
- once TRBJ1-2 TRBV4-3 TGCGCCAGCAGCCAAGTTGGGGAGGGGGGTAACTATGGCTACACCTTC CASSQVGEGGNYGYTF
- - TRBJ2-1 TRBV20-1 TGCAGTGCTAGAAGCCTGAATGAGCAGTTCTTC CSARSLNEQFF
TRBD2 - TRBJ2-2 TRBV2 TGTGCCAGCAGAGCGGGACCCACCGGGGAGCTGTTTTTT CASRAGPTGELFF
TRBD2 - TRBJ2-3 TRBV5-4 TGTGCCAGCAGCAGGACTAGCGAGGGGGGCACAGATACGCAGTATTTT CASSRTSEGGTDTQYF
- - TRBJ2-3 TRBV5-4 TGTGCCAGCAGCCTTGACAGTCGCTCTAGCACAGATACGCAGTATTTT CASSLDSRSSTDTQYF
TRBD1 - TRBJ2-5 TRBV25-1 TGTGCCAGCAGTGAATGGCAGGGGGCTGGGGAGACCCAGTACTTC CASSEWQGAGETQYF
TRBD2 - TRBJ2-3 TRBV15 TGTGCCACCAGCAGGGGGGGGGTCGAGTCCGATACGCAGTATTTT CATSRGGVESDTQYF
- - TRBJ1-2 TRBV9 TGTGCCAGCAGCGTAGGCCAGAAGTCCTATGGCTACACCTTC CASSVGQKSYGYTF
TRBD1 - TRBJ1-1 TRBV6-6 TGTGCCAGCGACCCGGATTACAGGGGAGGGAACACTGAAGCTTTCTTT CASDPDYRGGNTEAFF
- - TRBJ2-5 TRBV9 TGTGCCAGCAGCTCCCAGCTCAGGGAGACCCAGTACTTC CASSSQLRETQYF
- many TRBJ1-1 TRBV10-2 TGCGCCAGCAGTGTACAGGGTTTCACTGAAGCTTTCTTT CASSVQGFTEAFF
TRBD2 - TRBJ2-1 TRBV5-6 TGTGCCAGCAGCTTGCAGCGGGGGAACTACAATGAGCAGTTCTTC CASSLQRGNYNEQFF
TRBD2 - TRBJ2-7 TRBV4-2 TGTGCCAGCAGCCAAGTACTAGCGGGAGGAGCCTACGAGCAGTACTTC CASSQVLAGGAYEQYF
TRBD2 few TRBJ2-1 TRBV7-3 TGTGCCAGCAGCTTAACGGGAGGGCTCGGCGGGGCCTCCTACAATGAGCAGTTCTTC CASSLTGGLGGASYNEQFF
- - TRBJ1-4 TRBV18 TGTGCCAGCTCACCCGGGGCAGGGGTTGAAAAACTGTTTTTT CASSPGAGVEKLFF
- - TRBJ2-7 TRBV5-8 TGTGCCAGCAGCCCGGTCTCCGGTACGATCCTCACCTACGAGCAGTACTTC CASSPVSGTILTYEQYF
- - TRBJ1-5 TRBV9 TGTGCCAGCAGCGTAGTCGGGGGAGATCAGCCCCAGCATTTT CASSVVGGDQPQHF
- - TRBJ1-2 TRBV2 TGTGCCAGCAGTGAAGATCAGGGCTTCGGAGGCTACACCTTC CASSEDQGFGGYTF
- - TRBJ2-7 TRBV18 TGTGCCAGCTCACCAGGGGGCAGACGTGGGTACAGGGGGGGAGACGAGCAGTACTTC CASSPGGRRGYRGGDEQYF
TRBD1 - TRBJ2-5 TRBV5-4 TGTGCCAGCAGCCAAAAACAGGGGGGAGAGACCCAGTACTTC CASSQKQGGETQYF
TRBD1 - TRBJ2-5 TRBV29-1 TGCAGCTCCCGGACAGGGAGGGAGACCCAGTACTTC CSSRTGRETQYF
- - TRBJ1-2 TRBV10-3 TGTGCCATCAGTGAGCACAGGGAGAATGGCTACACCTTC CAISEHRENGYTF
- - TRBJ1-2 TRBV19 TGTGCTTCCGAGGCGAACTATGGCTACACCTTC CASEANYGYTF
- - TRBJ1-5 TRBV19 TGTGCCAGTAGTAGTCTGTCTAGCAATCAGCCCCAGCATTTT CASSSLSSNQPQHF
TRBD1 once TRBJ2-5 TRBV2 TGTGCCAGCATGAGGGACAGGGCCCCTGGAGAGACCCAGTACTTC CASMRDRAPGETQYF
- - TRBJ1-1 TRBV19 TGTGCCAGTAGTATGGGGAGGGGCATGAACACTGAAGCTTTCTTT CASSMGRGMNTEAFF
- - TRBJ2-7 TRBV5-1 TGCGCCAGCAGCTTGGGGGACGGGGGTACCTACGAGCAGTACTTC CASSLGDGGTYEQYF
- - TRBJ1-2 TRBV5-1 TGCGCCAGCAGCTTGGGGGGAGACTATGGCTACACCTTC CASSLGGDYGYTF
TRBD1 - TRBJ2-7 TRBV9 TGTGCCAGCAGCGGGGGACAGGGTTCCTACGAGCAGTACTTC CASSGGQGSYEQYF
TRBD1 - TRBJ2-5 TRBV29-1 TGCAGCGTTGAGGGACAGATCCAAGAGACCCAGTACTTC CSVEGQIQETQYF
- - TRBJ1-6 TRBV10-3 TGTGCCATCAGTGTTCAGGGCCCGGGTTCACCCCTCCACTTT CAISVQGPGSPLHF
- - TRBJ1-5 TRBV15 TGTGCCACCAGCAGAGGGGGCGGCAATCAGCCCCAGCATTTT CATSRGGGNQPQHF
- few TRBJ1-3 TRBV29-1 TGCAGCGTTGAAGAGGGGGGTGGAAACACCATATATTTT CSVEEGGGNTIYF
TRBD2 - TRBJ2-2 TRBV5-1 TGCGCCAGCAGCTTCCTAGCGGATGCCCAAAACACCGGGGAGCTGTTTTTT CASSFLADAQNTGELFF
- - TRBJ2-2 TRBV4-1 TGCGCCAGCAGCCAAGTACACAGGGCGGCCGGGGAGCTGTTTTTT CASSQVHRAAGELFF
- - TRBJ2-5 TRBV5-4 TGTGCCAGCAGCTTGGCCGCACGGGGGGCAGAGACCCAGTACTTC CASSLAARGAETQYF
TRBD1 - TRBJ2-7 TRBV27 TGTGCCAGCAGGTGCGGGACAGGAGCCTACGAGCAGTACTTC CASRCGTGAYEQYF
- - TRBJ2-7 TRBV7-9 TGTGCCAGCAGCTTTAATATTTACGAGCAGTACTTC CASSFNIYEQYF
TRBD2 - TRBJ2-3 TRBV7-3 TGTGCCAGCAGCCCCGGTAGCGGGGGGGCCACAGATACGCAGTATTTT CASSPGSGGATDTQYF
TRBD2 - TRBJ2-1 TRBV5-1 TGCGCCAGCAGCCCGGGAGGTCTAGCGGGGGGGCAGGAGCAGTTCTTC CASSPGGLAGGQEQFF